The clone carrying this TCR beta chain has only one observation. Its antigen is unknown. In the PCR, 60 Vbeta and 13 Jbeta primers were used. The protocol was immunoSEQ multiplex PCR, while the TCRdb copy is restricted to in-frame clones and leaves out a portion. The sample has approximately 150,000 clones; approximately 80% are singletons. As for the donors, each was a healthy bone marrow donor. The data were taken from a study of cytomegalovirus exposure and HLA in healthy donors. Findings and caveats of the study: Association with HLA alleles at 0.05 false discovery rate was found for around 17,000 TCR beta sequences in a later analysis. Rarity held for most TCR sequences, but there were some public TCRs that occurred in many donors.

With 5 bases removed from V and 0 bases from J, the gap between germline ends came to 12 bases. CDR3 length: 15 amino acids. The germline V gene encodes CDR1 SSHAT and CDR2 FNYEAQ (reference sequence). Sequencing used PBMCs. The sequence derives from a man aged 40-49 years in good health and CMV-seronegative. V usage is TRBV7-7 and J usage is TRBJ2-3; TRBD1 is a possible D gene (6 bases). The CDR3: CASSPAGASTDTQYF. In DNA, the CDR3 is TGTGCCAGCAGCCCCGCAGGGGCTAGCACAGATACGCAGTATTTT.